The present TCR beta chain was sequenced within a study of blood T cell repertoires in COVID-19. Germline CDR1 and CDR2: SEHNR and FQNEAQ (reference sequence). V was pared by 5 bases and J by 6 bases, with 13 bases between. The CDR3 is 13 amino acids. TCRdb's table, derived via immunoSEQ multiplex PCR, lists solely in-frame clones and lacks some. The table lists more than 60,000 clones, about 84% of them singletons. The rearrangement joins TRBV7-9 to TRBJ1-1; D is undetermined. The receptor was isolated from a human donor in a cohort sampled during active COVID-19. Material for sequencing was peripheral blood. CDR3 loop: CASSRVSSPEAFF. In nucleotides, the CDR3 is TGTGCCAGCAGCCGGGTCTCTAGCCCTGAAGCTTTCTTT.